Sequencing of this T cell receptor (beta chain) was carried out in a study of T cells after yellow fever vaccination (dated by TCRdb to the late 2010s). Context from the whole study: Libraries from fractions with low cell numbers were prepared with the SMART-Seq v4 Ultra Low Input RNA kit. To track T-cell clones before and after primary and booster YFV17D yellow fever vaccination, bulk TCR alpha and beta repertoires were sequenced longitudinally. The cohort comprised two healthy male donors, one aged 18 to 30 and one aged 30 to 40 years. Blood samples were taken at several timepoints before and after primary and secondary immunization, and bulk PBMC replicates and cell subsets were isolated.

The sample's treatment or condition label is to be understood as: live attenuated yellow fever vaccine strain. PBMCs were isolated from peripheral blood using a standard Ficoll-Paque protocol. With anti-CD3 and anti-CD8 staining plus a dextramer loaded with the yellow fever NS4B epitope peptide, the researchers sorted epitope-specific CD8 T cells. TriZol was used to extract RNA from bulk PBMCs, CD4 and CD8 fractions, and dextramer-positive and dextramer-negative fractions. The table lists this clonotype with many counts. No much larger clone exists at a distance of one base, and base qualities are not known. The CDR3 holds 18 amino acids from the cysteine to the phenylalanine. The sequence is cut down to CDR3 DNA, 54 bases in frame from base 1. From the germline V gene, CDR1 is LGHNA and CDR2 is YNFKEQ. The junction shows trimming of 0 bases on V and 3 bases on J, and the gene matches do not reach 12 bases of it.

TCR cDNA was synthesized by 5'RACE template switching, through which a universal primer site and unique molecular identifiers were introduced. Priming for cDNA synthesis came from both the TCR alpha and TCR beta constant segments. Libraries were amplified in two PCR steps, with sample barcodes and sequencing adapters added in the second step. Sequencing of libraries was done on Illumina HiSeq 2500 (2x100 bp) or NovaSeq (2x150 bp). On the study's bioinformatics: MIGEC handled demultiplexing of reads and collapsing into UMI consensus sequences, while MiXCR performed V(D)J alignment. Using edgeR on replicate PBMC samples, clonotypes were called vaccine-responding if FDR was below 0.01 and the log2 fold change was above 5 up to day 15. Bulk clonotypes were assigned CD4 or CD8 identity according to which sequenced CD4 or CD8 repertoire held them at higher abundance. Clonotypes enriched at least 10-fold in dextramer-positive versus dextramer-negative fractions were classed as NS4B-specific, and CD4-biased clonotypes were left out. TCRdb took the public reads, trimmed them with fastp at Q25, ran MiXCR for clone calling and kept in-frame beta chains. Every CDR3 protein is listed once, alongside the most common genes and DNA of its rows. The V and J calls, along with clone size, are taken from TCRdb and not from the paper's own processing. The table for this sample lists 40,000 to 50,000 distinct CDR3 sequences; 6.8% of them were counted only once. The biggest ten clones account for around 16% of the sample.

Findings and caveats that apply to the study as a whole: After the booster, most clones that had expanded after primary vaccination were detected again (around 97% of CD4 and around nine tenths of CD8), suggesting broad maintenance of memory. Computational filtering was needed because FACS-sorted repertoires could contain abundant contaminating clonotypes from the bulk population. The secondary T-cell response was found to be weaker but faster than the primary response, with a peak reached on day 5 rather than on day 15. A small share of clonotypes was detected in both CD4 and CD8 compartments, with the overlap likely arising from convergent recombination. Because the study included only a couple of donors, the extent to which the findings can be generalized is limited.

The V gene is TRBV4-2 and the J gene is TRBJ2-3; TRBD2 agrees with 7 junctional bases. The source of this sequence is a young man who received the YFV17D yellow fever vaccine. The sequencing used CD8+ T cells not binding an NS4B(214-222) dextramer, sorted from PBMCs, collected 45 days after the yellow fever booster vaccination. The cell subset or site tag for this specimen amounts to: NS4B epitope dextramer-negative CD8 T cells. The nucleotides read TGTGCCAGCAGCCAAGATTTTTACCGCGGGAGCGGAACAGATACGCAGTATTTT. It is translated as CASSQDFYRGSGTDTQYF.